The 29 T cell receptor beta chains reported below all come from one sample, sequenced in a study of shared clonotypes between healthy human individuals. The protocol was immunoSEQ multiplex PCR, while the TCRdb copy is restricted to in-frame clones and leaves out a portion. The sample contains roughly 850,000 clones, roughly 96% of which appear only once. CD8 cells regarded as naive lacked CD45RO, were positively chosen for CCR7, and omitted terminally differentiated effector memory CD45RA+ cells. Sequencing was done on a sample of naive CD8+ T cells sorted from blood. These receptors were collected from a man aged 25-45 years in good health.

The chain employs TRBV7-8 and TRBJ1-2; D is uncertain. This CDR3 region has 15 residues. V was shortened by 5 bases and J by 3 bases, with 16 bases between the two germline ends. Germline values: CDR1 SGHVS, CDR2 FQNEAQ. CDR3 nucleotide sequence: TGTGCCAGCAGCCCCCATCCGGGATGGGACTATGGCTACACCTTC. Encoded protein: CASSPHPGWDYGYTF.

This rearrangement joins TRBV9 to TRBJ2-1; the match to TRBD2 covers 11 bases. Germline V gene data show CDR1 as SGDLS and CDR2 as YYNGEE. Trimming took 3 bases from V and 3 from J; bases not matched to a gene: 5. The CDR3 runs to 16 residues. CDR3 amino acids: CASSAPTSGSYNEQFF. Written as DNA, the CDR3 is TGTGCCAGCAGCGCCCCCACTAGCGGGAGCTACAATGAGCAGTTCTTC.

This clone occurred once. Written as DNA, the CDR3 is TGTGCCAGCAGCCCGACAGGGAGGGATACCGAGCAGTACTTC. Its translation is CASSPTGRDTEQYF. The chain employs TRBV7-9 and TRBJ2-7, with D perhaps being TRBD1 or TRBD2 (7 bases each). The CDR3 is 14 amino acids. Trimming cost V 5 bases and J 6 bases, with 17 bases left between them. Germline CDR1 SEHNR, CDR2 FQNEAQ (reference sequence).

This clone has just one count. The chain links TRBV19 to TRBJ2-7; TRBD2 matches 9 bases. Germline CDR1 reads LNHDA; CDR2 reads SQIVND (reference sequence). CDR3 size: 18 residues. V was pared by 1 base and J by 2 bases, with 12 bases of the junction left unmatched. The CDR3: CASSIVIRGLAETYEQYF. DNA of the CDR3: TGTGCCAGTAGTATAGTAATCAGGGGACTAGCAGAAACCTACGAGCAGTACTTC.

The V call is TRBV13, the J call TRBJ2-1, with unresolved D. The CDR3 loop spans 14 amino acids. The germline gives CDR1 PRHDT, CDR2 FYEKMQ (reference sequence). Trimming removed 4 bases at V and 0 bases at J, with 7 bases between. DNA for the CDR3: TGTGCCAGCAGCTCGAGGAGCTCCTACAATGAGCAGTTCTTC. This encodes CASSSRSSYNEQFF. The full variable domain, its missing parts supplied by reference TRBV13 and TRBJ2-1, is AAGVIQSPRHLIKEKRETATLKCYPIPRHDTVYWYQQGPGQDPQFLISFYEKMQSDKGSIPDRFSAQQFSDYHSELNMSSLELGDSALYFCASSSRSSYNEQFFGPGTRLTVL.

This clone was picked up one time. This rearrangement joins TRBV9 to TRBJ2-7, with TRBD1 matching 10 bases. This CDR3 has 15 residues. Germline V CDR1 and CDR2: SGDLS, YYNGEE. V dropped 2 bases and J dropped 3; count of bases not matched to a gene: 5. The CDR3 is CASSVRRDRGYEQYF. In nucleotides, the CDR3 is TGTGCCAGCAGCGTCCGACGGGACAGGGGCTACGAGCAGTACTTC. The complete variable domain, with remaining parts taken from reference TRBV9 and TRBJ2-7, reads DSGVTQTPKHLITATGQRVTLRCSPRSGDLSVYWYQQSLDQGLQFLIQYYNGEERAKGNILERFSAQQFPDLHSELNLSSLELGDSALYFCASSVRRDRGYEQYFGPGTRLTVT.

The V call is TRBV5-8, the J call TRBJ1-5, with no clear D. The germline CDR1 and CDR2 sequences are SGHTS and YDEGEE. The CDR3 is 15 amino acids. The V and J ends lost 3 bases and 1 base respectively, with 11 bases between them. The DNA of the CDR3 is TGTGCCAGCAGCTCCGACGAGGCGAGCAATCAGCCCCAGCATTTT. Protein: CASSSDEASNQPQHF.

CDR3 nucleotides: TGTGCCAGCAGCCCCCGGGGGGAGCAGTACTTC. This sequence encodes CASSPRGEQYF. V usage is TRBV16 and J usage is TRBJ2-7; a possible D gene is TRBD2 (6 bases). The V gene lost 4 bases and the J gene lost 7 bases, with 8 bases spanning the gap. The CDR3 is 11 residues long. Germline-derived CDR1 and CDR2 are KGHSY and FQNENV. Full variable domain (remainder filled in from reference TRBV16 and TRBJ2-7): GEEVAQTPKHLVRGEGQKAKLYCAPIKGHSYVFWYQQVLKNEFKFLISFQNENVFDETGMPKERFSAKCLPNSPCSLEIQATKLEDSAVYFCASSPRGEQYFGPGTRLTVT.

V gene TRBV28 combines with J gene TRBJ2-7, with D perhaps matching TRBD2 (6 bases). Trimming left V 3 bases short and J 3 bases short, with 9 bases between. The CDR3 loop spans 13 amino acids. Germline V gene sequence: CDR1 MDHEN, CDR2 SYDVKM. The CDR3 here is CASSFGRDYEQYF. The DNA for the CDR3 is TGTGCCAGCAGTTTTGGGCGGGACTACGAGCAGTACTTC.

The V and J genes are TRBV10-3 and TRBJ2-2, with TRBD2 as a possible D gene (6 bases). Germline V gives CDR1 ENHRY, CDR2 SYGVKD. The CDR3 loop spans 17 amino acids. The V gene lost 1 base and the J gene lost 0 bases, with 12 bases spanning the gap. CDR3 sequence (DNA): TGTGCCATCAGTGAGTTGGGACTGAACTCGAACACCGGGGAGCTGTTTTTT. It yields the protein CAISELGLNSNTGELFF.

The chain links TRBV28 to TRBJ2-7; the match to TRBD1 covers 8 bases. The CDR3 sequence is 13 residues long. CDR1 and CDR2 from the germline V gene are MDHEN and SYDVKM. V lost 5 bases to trimming and J lost 5 bases; unmatched junction nucleotides: 5. The CDR3 DNA sequence: TGTGCCAGCAGTCTTGACAGGGGCCACGAGCAGTACTTC. Amino acid sequence: CASSLDRGHEQYF. Filled out from reference TRBV28 and TRBJ2-7, the complete variable domain reads DVKVTQSSRYLVKRTGEKVFLECVQDMDHENMFWYRQDPGLGLRLIYFSYDVKMKEKGDIPEGYSVSREKKERFSLILESASTNQTSMYLCASSLDRGHEQYFGPGTRLTVT.

A single count supports this clone. The chain is built from TRBV2 and TRBJ2-7; 7 bases map to TRBD2. Germline lookup yields CDR1 SNHLY and CDR2 FYNNEI. CDR3 length: 13 amino acids. J gave up 3 bases and V 4 bases, and 3 bases lay outside the gene matches. The CDR3 sequence is CASSGGSFYEQYF. The CDR3 bases are TGTGCCAGCAGTGGCGGGAGTTTCTACGAGCAGTACTTC.

J is TRBJ2-7 and V is TRBV28, with 8 bases that match TRBD2. CDR3 size: 14 residues. The junction had 4 bases not matched to a gene; V was cut back by 3 bases and J by 3 bases. CDR1 and CDR2 (germline): MDHEN, SYDVKM. CDR3 DNA: TGTGCCAGCAGTTTGTCGCTAGCGGGCTACGAGCAGTACTTC. Amino acid sequence: CASSLSLAGYEQYF.

The rearrangement uses TRBV19 and TRBJ2-7; D unresolved. V lost 4 bases and J lost 3, with 10 bases in between. Germline V CDR1 and CDR2: LNHDA, SQIVND (reference sequence). The CDR3 length is 13 residues. The CDR3 is CASSTTHGYEQYF. As DNA, the CDR3 is TGTGCCAGTAGTACCACGCACGGCTACGAGCAGTACTTC.

This clone has more than one count but fewer than ten. The chain carries TRBV11-2 and TRBJ2-3, with no clear D. CDR3 size: 15 residues. Trimming removed 5 bases from V and 4 bases from J, with 16 bases in between. CDR1 and CDR2 (germline): SGHAT, FQNNGV. The DNA for the CDR3 is TGTGCCAGCAGCCTCGGCCTCGGTGGGCCAGATACGCAGTATTTT. It encodes CASSLGLGGPDTQYF.

The J gene is TRBJ2-2, the V gene TRBV6-1; possibly TRBD1 or TRBD2 for D (6 bases each). The CDR3 runs to 14 residues. V was clipped by 2 bases and J by 6 bases, with 10 bases between them. Germline values: CDR1 MNHNS, CDR2 SASEGT. The CDR3 reads CASSEWGAAGELFF. DNA for the CDR3: TGTGCCAGCAGTGAATGGGGGGCCGCCGGGGAGCTGTTTTTT.

Notes on this clone: This specimen includes other DNA sequences encoding the same CDR3. The V gene is TRBV2, the J gene TRBJ2-7; 9 bases agree with TRBD1. CDR3 length equals 14 residues. Germline V gene sequence: CDR1 SNHLY, CDR2 FYNNEI. V was pared by 4 bases and J by 2 bases, with 3 bases of the junction left unmatched. As DNA, the CDR3 is TGTGCCAGCAGTGTCGGGACAGGGACCTACGAGCAGTACTTC. Translating it yields CASSVGTGTYEQYF.

V gene TRBV5-4 combines with J gene TRBJ2-1; D may match TRBD1 or TRBD2 (6 bases each). Between the trimmed V and J ends, which lost 4 bases and 2 bases, there was a span of 19 bases. The V gene's germline CDR1 is SGHNT and CDR2 YYREEE (reference sequence). The CDR3 is made up of 17 amino acids. The CDR3 region has the DNA TGTGCCAGCAGCCTGATCTTCAGGGGAGGAACCTACAATGAGCAGTTCTTC. Protein product: CASSLIFRGGTYNEQFF.

The chain joins TRBV11-2 to TRBJ2-7; D remains ambiguous. This CDR3 has 11 residues. Germline lookup yields CDR1 SGHAT and CDR2 FQNNGV. The V gene lost 5 bases and the J gene lost 7 bases, with 9 bases spanning the gap. This CDR3 is CASSLREEQYF. The DNA of the CDR3 is TGTGCCAGCAGCCTACGTGAGGAGCAGTACTTC.

V usage is TRBV4-1 and J usage is TRBJ1-1; possible D gene TRBD1, 6 bases. Germline-derived CDR1 and CDR2 are MGHRA and YSYEKL. V was pared by 8 bases and J by 5 bases, with 15 bases between. The CDR3 length is 13 residues. In DNA form, the CDR3 reads TGCGCCAGCGGACCGTCAGGGGATACTGAAGCTTTCTTT. This sequence encodes CASGPSGDTEAFF.

This sequence joins TRBV7-9 and TRBJ1-5, with TRBD1 as a possible D gene (5 bases). The CDR3 has 15 residues. From germline, CDR1 is SEHNR and CDR2 FQNEAQ (reference sequence). Trimming took 2 bases from V and 5 from J, leaving 13 bases between them. Here the CDR3 DNA reads TGTGCCAGCAGCTTATCCGCGGAGGGGTATCAGCCCCAGCATTTT. Its translation is CASSLSAEGYQPQHF.

The genes are TRBV28 and TRBJ2-7, with TRBD2 as a possible D gene (5 bases). This CDR3 contains 14 residues. Germline V gives CDR1 MDHEN, CDR2 SYDVKM. V shed 2 bases and J shed 3 bases, with 11 bases lying between them. The CDR3 loop reads CASSLEAEVYEQYF. The CDR3 DNA reads as TGTGCCAGCAGTTTAGAGGCGGAGGTCTACGAGCAGTACTTC. Looking up the rest from reference TRBV28 and TRBJ2-7 gives the full variable domain: DVKVTQSSRYLVKRTGEKVFLECVQDMDHENMFWYRQDPGLGLRLIYFSYDVKMKEKGDIPEGYSVSREKKERFSLILESASTNQTSMYLCASSLEAEVYEQYFGPGTRLTVT.

The chain uses TRBV7-2 and TRBJ2-3, with D hard to call. The CDR3 contains 14 residues. The germline gives CDR1 SGHTA, CDR2 FQGNSA. Trimming stripped 1 base from V and 1 base from J, with 6 bases between. The CDR3 bases are TGTGCCAGCAGCTTAGGGTGGGGCACAGATACGCAGTATTTT. Translating gives CASSLGWGTDTQYF.

V gene TRBV19 combines with J gene TRBJ1-4; 9 bases fit TRBD1. Germline V lookup: CDR1 LNHDA, CDR2 SQIVND (reference sequence). Germline trimming cut 3 bases from V and 4 bases from J; bases unmatched to any gene: 6. This CDR3 has 16 residues. This CDR3 reads CASSMGTGSFNEKLFF. Written as DNA, the CDR3 is TGTGCCAGTAGTATGGGGACAGGGTCGTTTAATGAAAAACTGTTTTTT.

About this clone itself: One junction end does not reproduce the germline sequence, and a read error may be involved. The J gene is TRBJ2-7, the V gene TRBV9, with D possibly TRBD2 on 6 matching bases. This CDR3 is built from 14 residues. CDR1 and CDR2 from the germline V gene are SGDLS and YYNGEE. CDR3 DNA: TGTGCCAGCAGCGGGGACTCATTCTCCCACGAGCAGTACTTC. Amino acids: CASSGDSFSHEQYF.

The chain joins TRBV2 to TRBJ2-3; 7 nucleotides line up with TRBD2. The CDR3 totals 15 residues. Per the germline V gene, CDR1 is SNHLY and CDR2 is FYNNEI. The V gene end was trimmed by 6 bases and the J gene end by 1 base; junction bases not matched to a gene: 7. The chain's CDR3 is CASRMGEGGTDTQYF. The CDR3 DNA reads as TGTGCCAGCAGGATGGGGGAGGGTGGCACAGATACGCAGTATTTT.

The chain couples TRBV14 to TRBJ2-3, with D tentatively TRBD2 (6 bases). The length of the CDR3 is 17 residues. The germline V gene has CDR1 SGHDN and CDR2 FVKESK. V lost 0 bases to trimming and J lost 3 bases, with 16 bases between them. Written as DNA, the CDR3 is TGTGCCAGCAGCCAAGATAGGCGGGACTTGGTAACAGATACGCAGTATTTT. It encodes CASSQDRRDLVTDTQYF.

The chain links TRBV4-1 to TRBJ2-7, with 8 bases lining up with TRBD1. The V and J ends lost 2 bases and 2 bases, in that order; junction bases with no gene match: 2. Germline V gene lookup returns CDR1 MGHRA and CDR2 YSYEKL. This CDR3 is built from 14 residues. CDR3 amino acids: CASSQTGGPYEQYF. The CDR3 DNA reads as TGCGCCAGCAGCCAAACAGGGGGGCCCTACGAGCAGTACTTC.

The V and J genes are TRBV23-1 and TRBJ1-1; the D gene is possibly TRBD1 (5 bases). TRBV23-1 is an open reading frame, and its role is uncertain. The CDR3 loop spans 12 amino acids. V was shortened by 9 bases and J by 5 bases, with 13 bases between the two germline ends. For the CDR3, the DNA is TGCGCCAGAGAGATTCGGGGGACTGAAGCTTTCTTT. Translated, it gives CAREIRGTEAFF.